These T cell receptor beta chains were read from a single sample in a study of identical twins. Via MiXCR, TCRdb re-called the 5' RACE reads, giving one row per CDR3 protein. The profile covers some 900,000 distinct CDR3 sequences, with about 12% appearing a single time and about 1.5% taken by the ten largest. These data also formed part of another study, on yellow fever vaccine responses in identical twins.

The sample taken for sequencing was PBMCs. The receptors come from a woman aged 18-30 years in good health. CDR3s include the opening cysteine and the closing phenylalanine or tryptophan. A D gene is named only where the DNA matches it firmly. Not all rows give a size; the values are once, few, many and, for expanded clones, a class.

v_call: TRBV12-3/TRBV12-4
d_call: .
cdr3_length: 13
j_call: TRBJ2-3
clone_size: few
cdr3_aa: CASRIQGPDTQYF
cdr3_nt: TGTGCCAGCAGAATACAGGGCCCAGATACGCAGTATTTT

v_call: TRBV7-2
d_call: TRBD2
cdr3_length: 14
j_call: TRBJ2-7
clone_size: .
cdr3_aa: CASSSTKGLAGQYF
cdr3_nt: TGTGCCAGCAGCTCGACCAAGGGACTAGCGGGGCAGTACTTC

v_call: TRBV6-1
d_call: .
cdr3_length: 15
j_call: TRBJ1-6
clone_size: .
cdr3_aa: CASSHSRGLDSPLHF
cdr3_nt: TGTGCCAGCAGCCACAGTCGGGGGTTGGATTCACCCCTCCACTTT

v_call: TRBV20-1
d_call: TRBD1
cdr3_length: 14
j_call: TRBJ1-2
clone_size: .
cdr3_aa: CSAPDRGWNYGYTF
cdr3_nt: TGCAGTGCCCCCGACAGGGGGTGGAACTATGGCTACACCTTC

v_call: TRBV14
d_call: TRBD2
cdr3_length: 15
j_call: TRBJ2-2
clone_size: .
cdr3_aa: CASSQSLAGFGELFF
cdr3_nt: TGTGCCAGCAGCCAAAGTCTAGCGGGGTTCGGGGAGCTGTTTTTT

v_call: TRBV20-1
d_call: TRBD2
cdr3_length: 12
j_call: TRBJ2-7
clone_size: .
cdr3_aa: CSASGRAYEQYF
cdr3_nt: TGCAGTGCTAGCGGGAGGGCCTACGAGCAGTACTTC

v_call: TRBV5-6
d_call: TRBD1
cdr3_length: 13
j_call: TRBJ1-2
clone_size: few
cdr3_aa: CASSIRDSYGYTF
cdr3_nt: TGTGCCAGCAGCATACGGGACAGCTATGGCTACACCTTC

v_call: TRBV3-1
d_call: .
cdr3_length: 14
j_call: TRBJ2-5
clone_size: many
cdr3_aa: CASSQGLLGETQYF
cdr3_nt: TGTGCCAGCAGCCAAGGACTGTTGGGAGAGACCCAGTACTTC

v_call: TRBV9
d_call: TRBD2
cdr3_length: 16
j_call: TRBJ2-1
clone_size: .
cdr3_aa: CASSSTTSGAYNEQFF
cdr3_nt: TGTGCCAGCAGCAGCACGACTAGCGGGGCCTACAATGAGCAGTTCTTC

v_call: TRBV3-1
d_call: TRBD2
cdr3_length: 17
j_call: TRBJ2-7
clone_size: .
cdr3_aa: CASSLSTSGKPTYEQYF
cdr3_nt: TGTGCCAGCAGCCTCTCGACTAGCGGAAAACCCACCTACGAGCAGTACTTC

v_call: TRBV9
d_call: .
cdr3_length: 16
j_call: TRBJ2-7
clone_size: .
cdr3_aa: CASSVGGDYSSYEQYF
cdr3_nt: TGTGCCAGCAGCGTAGGAGGCGACTACAGCTCCTACGAGCAGTACTTC

v_call: TRBV7-8
d_call: .
cdr3_length: 13
j_call: TRBJ2-1
clone_size: few
cdr3_aa: CASSRGAYNEQFF
cdr3_nt: TGTGCCAGCTCGAGGGGGGCCTACAATGAGCAGTTCTTC

v_call: TRBV24-1
d_call: .
cdr3_length: 17
j_call: TRBJ2-1
clone_size: few
cdr3_aa: CATSDFSSGGGSVEQFF
cdr3_nt: TGTGCCACCAGTGATTTTAGTTCTGGGGGCGGTTCGGTTGAGCAGTTCTTC

v_call: TRBV6-1
d_call: TRBD2
cdr3_length: 14
j_call: TRBJ2-2
clone_size: .
cdr3_aa: CASTDRGVTGELFF
cdr3_nt: TGTGCCAGTACGGATCGGGGGGTCACCGGGGAGCTGTTTTTT

v_call: TRBV29-1
d_call: .
cdr3_length: 11
j_call: TRBJ1-1
clone_size: .
cdr3_aa: CSAGENTEAFF
cdr3_nt: TGCAGCGCCGGGGAGAACACTGAAGCTTTCTTT

v_call: TRBV3-1
d_call: TRBD2
cdr3_length: 16
j_call: TRBJ2-1
clone_size: .
cdr3_aa: CATCQGSAGGRGEQFF
cdr3_nt: TGTGCCACCTGCCAAGGGTCAGCGGGAGGGCGGGGGGAGCAGTTCTTC

v_call: TRBV12-3/TRBV12-4
d_call: TRBD1
cdr3_length: 19
j_call: TRBJ2-1
clone_size: few
cdr3_aa: CASSLAGWGTGDSYNEQFF
cdr3_nt: TGTGCCAGCAGTTTAGCGGGGTGGGGGACAGGGGACTCCTACAATGAGCAGTTCTTC

v_call: TRBV5-1
d_call: TRBD1
cdr3_length: 13
j_call: TRBJ1-2
clone_size: .
cdr3_aa: CASSGGGMSGYTF
cdr3_nt: TGCGCCAGCAGCGGAGGGGGCATGAGTGGCTACACCTTC

v_call: TRBV10-3
d_call: TRBD2
cdr3_length: 22
j_call: TRBJ2-1
clone_size: .
cdr3_aa: CAITRNPILMREDPNEDNEQFF
cdr3_nt: TGTGCCATCACCAGAAACCCGATTCTGATGCGGGAGGACCCGAATGAAGACAATGAGCAGTTCTTC

v_call: TRBV12-3/TRBV12-4
d_call: TRBD2
cdr3_length: 15
j_call: TRBJ2-5
clone_size: .
cdr3_aa: CASSLGGGGLKTQYF
cdr3_nt: TGTGCCAGCAGTTTAGGCGGGGGGGGCCTGAAGACCCAGTACTTC

v_call: TRBV5-1
d_call: TRBD2
cdr3_length: 15
j_call: TRBJ2-1
clone_size: few
cdr3_aa: CASSGTGGPNNEQFF
cdr3_nt: TGCGCCAGCAGTGGTACGGGGGGGCCGAACAATGAGCAGTTCTTC

v_call: TRBV5-1
d_call: TRBD2
cdr3_length: 14
j_call: TRBJ2-7
clone_size: few
cdr3_aa: CASRPGGFSYEQYF
cdr3_nt: TGCGCCAGCAGACCGGGAGGGTTCTCCTACGAGCAGTACTTC

v_call: TRBV7-6
d_call: .
cdr3_length: 16
j_call: TRBJ2-3
clone_size: .
cdr3_aa: CASSFGARPRTDTQYF
cdr3_nt: TGTGCCAGCAGCTTTGGTGCGCGCCCCCGCACAGATACGCAGTATTTT

v_call: TRBV12-3/TRBV12-4
d_call: TRBD2
cdr3_length: 13
j_call: TRBJ2-5
clone_size: .
cdr3_aa: CASSQDPGGAQYF
cdr3_nt: TGTGCCAGCAGCCAAGACCCGGGAGGGGCCCAGTACTTC

v_call: TRBV10-3
d_call: .
cdr3_length: 12
j_call: TRBJ2-3
clone_size: many
cdr3_aa: CAISERTDTQYF
cdr3_nt: TGTGCCATCAGTGAGCGCACAGATACGCAGTATTTT

v_call: TRBV6-1
d_call: TRBD2
cdr3_length: 14
j_call: TRBJ2-2
clone_size: few
cdr3_aa: CASNLAGASGELFF
cdr3_nt: TGTGCCAGCAACCTAGCGGGAGCGAGCGGGGAGCTGTTTTTT

v_call: TRBV20-1
d_call: .
cdr3_length: 11
j_call: TRBJ2-1
clone_size: .
cdr3_aa: CSALGRNEQFF
cdr3_nt: TGCAGTGCTCTCGGGCGCAATGAGCAGTTCTTC

v_call: TRBV27
d_call: TRBD2
cdr3_length: 15
j_call: TRBJ2-7
clone_size: many
cdr3_aa: CASSSSGSGVREQYF
cdr3_nt: TGTGCCAGCAGTTCTAGCGGGAGCGGGGTACGGGAGCAGTACTTC

v_call: TRBV15
d_call: .
cdr3_length: 13
j_call: TRBJ2-5
clone_size: few
cdr3_aa: CATSSYGQETQYF
cdr3_nt: TGTGCCACCAGCTCATACGGACAAGAGACCCAGTACTTC

v_call: TRBV20-1
d_call: .
cdr3_length: 14
j_call: TRBJ2-3
clone_size: .
cdr3_aa: CSAEHPSSPDTQYF
cdr3_nt: TGCAGTGCTGAACACCCCTCCTCCCCAGATACGCAGTATTTT

v_call: TRBV12-3/TRBV12-4
d_call: .
cdr3_length: 15
j_call: TRBJ2-2
clone_size: many
cdr3_aa: CASRRQETNTGELFF
cdr3_nt: TGTGCCAGCAGAAGACAGGAAACGAACACCGGGGAGCTGTTTTTT